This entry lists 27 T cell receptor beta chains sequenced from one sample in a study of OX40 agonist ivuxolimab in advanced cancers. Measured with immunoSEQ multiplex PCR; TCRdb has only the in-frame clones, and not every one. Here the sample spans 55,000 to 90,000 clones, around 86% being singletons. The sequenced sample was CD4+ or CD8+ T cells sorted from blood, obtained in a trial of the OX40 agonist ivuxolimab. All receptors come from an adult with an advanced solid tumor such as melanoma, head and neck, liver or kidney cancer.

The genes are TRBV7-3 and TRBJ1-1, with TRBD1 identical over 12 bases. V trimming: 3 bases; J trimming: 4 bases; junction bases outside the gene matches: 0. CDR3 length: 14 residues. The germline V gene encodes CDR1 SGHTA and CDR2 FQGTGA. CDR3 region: CASSLGQGATEAFF. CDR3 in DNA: TGTGCCAGCAGCTTGGGACAGGGGGCCACTGAAGCTTTCTTT.

Written as DNA, the CDR3 is TGTGCCAGCAGTATTCCACAGGGAAATATGGACACCGGGGAGCTGTTTTTT. Residues: CASSIPQGNMDTGELFF. The chain employs TRBV21-1 and TRBJ2-2; the DNA was not compared with TRBD1, the D call given in the table. TRBV21-1 is flagged as a pseudogene. The CDR3 has 17 amino acids.

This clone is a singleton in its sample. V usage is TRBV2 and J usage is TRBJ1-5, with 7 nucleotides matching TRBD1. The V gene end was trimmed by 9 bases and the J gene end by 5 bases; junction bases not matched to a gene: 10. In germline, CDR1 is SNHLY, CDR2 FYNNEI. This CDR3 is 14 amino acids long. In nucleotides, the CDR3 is TGTGCCAGTGCCGGGACAGCCGAGGATCAGCCCCAGCATTTT. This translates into CASAGTAEDQPQHF.

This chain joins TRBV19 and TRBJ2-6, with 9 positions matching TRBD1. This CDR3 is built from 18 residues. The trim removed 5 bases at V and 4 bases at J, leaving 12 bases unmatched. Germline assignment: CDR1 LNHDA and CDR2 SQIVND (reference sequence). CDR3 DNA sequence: TGTGCCAGTAGTCCTCTTCCCGGGACAGGGAGAGGGGCCAACGTCCTGACTTTC. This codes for CASSPLPGTGRGANVLTF.

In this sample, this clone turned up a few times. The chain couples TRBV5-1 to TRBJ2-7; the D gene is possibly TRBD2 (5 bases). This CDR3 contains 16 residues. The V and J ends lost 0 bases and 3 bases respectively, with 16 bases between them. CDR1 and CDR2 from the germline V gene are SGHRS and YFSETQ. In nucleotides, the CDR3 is TGCGCCAGCAGCTTGGAGTCGGGGTATTTAGTCTACGAGCAGTACTTC. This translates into CASSLESGYLVYEQYF.

CDR3 amino acids: CASSIVFDQPQHF. The CDR3 DNA sequence: TGTGCCAGTAGTATAGTATTTGATCAGCCCCAGCATTTT. The rearrangement joins TRBV19 to TRBJ1-5; D is ambiguous. Germline values: CDR1 LNHDA, CDR2 SQIVND (reference sequence). V lost 1 base, J lost 5 bases, and 6 bases lay in between. The CDR3 has 13 residues.

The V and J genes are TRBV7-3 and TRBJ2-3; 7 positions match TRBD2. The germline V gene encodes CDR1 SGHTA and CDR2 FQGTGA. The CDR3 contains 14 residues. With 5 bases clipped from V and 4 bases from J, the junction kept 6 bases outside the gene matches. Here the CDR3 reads CASSPGGSSDTQYF. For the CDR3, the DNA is TGTGCCAGCAGCCCGGGGGGTAGTTCAGATACGCAGTATTTT.

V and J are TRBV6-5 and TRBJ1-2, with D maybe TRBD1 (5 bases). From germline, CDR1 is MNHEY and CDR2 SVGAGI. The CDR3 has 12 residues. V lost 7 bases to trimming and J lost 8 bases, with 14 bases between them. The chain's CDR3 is CASTREGLGYTF. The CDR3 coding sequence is TGTGCCAGCACCAGGGAGGGATTGGGCTACACCTTC.

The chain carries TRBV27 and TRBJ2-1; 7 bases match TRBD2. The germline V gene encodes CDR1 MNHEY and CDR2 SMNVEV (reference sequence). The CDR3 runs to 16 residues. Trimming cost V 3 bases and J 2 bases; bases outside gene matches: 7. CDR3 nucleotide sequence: TGTGCCAGCAGTTTTGGGGGAGGGAGTACCTACAATGAGCAGTTCTTC. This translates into CASSFGGGSTYNEQFF.

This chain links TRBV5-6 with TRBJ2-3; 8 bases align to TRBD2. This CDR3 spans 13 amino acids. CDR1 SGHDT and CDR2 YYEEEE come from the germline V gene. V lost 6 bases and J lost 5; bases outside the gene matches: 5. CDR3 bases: TGTGCCAGCACCGGACTAGCACAAGATACGCAGTATTTT. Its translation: CASTGLAQDTQYF.

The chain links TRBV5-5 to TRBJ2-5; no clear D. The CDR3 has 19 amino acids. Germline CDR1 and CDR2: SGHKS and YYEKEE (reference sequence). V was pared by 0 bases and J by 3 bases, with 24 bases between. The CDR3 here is CASSLGWSFTSPLKETQYF. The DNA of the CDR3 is TGTGCCAGCAGCTTGGGATGGAGCTTCACGAGCCCCCTGAAAGAGACCCAGTACTTC.

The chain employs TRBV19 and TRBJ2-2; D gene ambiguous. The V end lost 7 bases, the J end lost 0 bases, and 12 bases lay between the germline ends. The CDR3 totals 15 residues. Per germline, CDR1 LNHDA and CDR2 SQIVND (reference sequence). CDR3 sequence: CASTVGFANTGELFF. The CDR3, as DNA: TGTGCCAGTACGGTCGGGTTCGCGAACACCGGGGAGCTGTTTTTT.

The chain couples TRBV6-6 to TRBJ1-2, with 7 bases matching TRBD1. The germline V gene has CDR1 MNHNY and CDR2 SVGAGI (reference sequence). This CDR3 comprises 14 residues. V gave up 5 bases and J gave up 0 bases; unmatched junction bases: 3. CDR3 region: CASSRTGANYGYTF. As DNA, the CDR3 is TGTGCCAGCAGTAGGACAGGCGCTAACTATGGCTACACCTTC.

The chain's CDR3 is CASKQGAMNTEAFF. The CDR3 DNA sequence: TGTGCCAGCAAACAGGGGGCGATGAACACTGAAGCTTTCTTT. This rearrangement joins TRBV6-1 to TRBJ1-1, with 9 bases aligning to TRBD1. The ends lost 7 bases at V and 0 bases at J; junction bases unmatched: 3. Germline V gene sequence: CDR1 MNHNS, CDR2 SASEGT. This CDR3 is 14 amino acids long.

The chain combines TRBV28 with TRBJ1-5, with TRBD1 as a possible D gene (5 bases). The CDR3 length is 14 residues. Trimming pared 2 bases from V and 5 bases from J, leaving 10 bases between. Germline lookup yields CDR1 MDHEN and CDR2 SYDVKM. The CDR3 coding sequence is TGTGCCAGCAGTTTAATTGGGGGAGATCAGCCCCAGCATTTT. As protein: CASSLIGGDQPQHF.

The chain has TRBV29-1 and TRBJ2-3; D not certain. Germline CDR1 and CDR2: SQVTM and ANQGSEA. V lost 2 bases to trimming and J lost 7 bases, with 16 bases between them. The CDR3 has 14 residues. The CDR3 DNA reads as TGCAGCGTTGAACATGTTGCTGGTTCAAATACGCAGTATTTT. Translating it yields CSVEHVAGSNTQYF.

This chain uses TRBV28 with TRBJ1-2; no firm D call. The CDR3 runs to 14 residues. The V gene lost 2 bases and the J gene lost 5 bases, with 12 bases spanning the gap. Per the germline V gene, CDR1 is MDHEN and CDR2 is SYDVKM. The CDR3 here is CASSLREGIYGYTF. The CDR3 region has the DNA TGTGCCAGCAGTTTAAGAGAGGGAATTTATGGCTACACCTTC.

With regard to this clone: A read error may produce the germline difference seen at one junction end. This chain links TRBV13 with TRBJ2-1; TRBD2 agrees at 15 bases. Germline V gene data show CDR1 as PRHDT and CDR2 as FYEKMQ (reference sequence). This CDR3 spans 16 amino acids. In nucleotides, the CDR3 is TGTGCCAGCAGCGTAGGACTAGCGGGAGGGTACAATGAGCAGTTCTTC. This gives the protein CASSVGLAGGYNEQFF.

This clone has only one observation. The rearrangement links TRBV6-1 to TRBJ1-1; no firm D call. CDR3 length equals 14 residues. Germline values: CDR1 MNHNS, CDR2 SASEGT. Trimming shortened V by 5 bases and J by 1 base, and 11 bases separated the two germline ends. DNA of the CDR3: TGTGCCAGCAGTCCCCTCGAGAGGAACACTGAAGCTTTCTTT. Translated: CASSPLERNTEAFF.

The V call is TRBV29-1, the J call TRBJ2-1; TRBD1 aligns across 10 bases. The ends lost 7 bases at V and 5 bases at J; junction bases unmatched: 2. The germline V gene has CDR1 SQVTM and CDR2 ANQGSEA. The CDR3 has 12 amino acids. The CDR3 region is CSAGQGDNEQFF. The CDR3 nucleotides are TGCAGCGCAGGACAGGGGGACAATGAGCAGTTCTTC.

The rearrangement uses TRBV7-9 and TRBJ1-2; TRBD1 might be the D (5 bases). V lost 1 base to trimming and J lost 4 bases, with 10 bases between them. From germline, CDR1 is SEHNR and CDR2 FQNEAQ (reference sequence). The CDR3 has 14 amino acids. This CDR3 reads CASSLGWGSYGYTF. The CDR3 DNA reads TGTGCCAGCAGCTTAGGGTGGGGCTCCTATGGCTACACCTTC.

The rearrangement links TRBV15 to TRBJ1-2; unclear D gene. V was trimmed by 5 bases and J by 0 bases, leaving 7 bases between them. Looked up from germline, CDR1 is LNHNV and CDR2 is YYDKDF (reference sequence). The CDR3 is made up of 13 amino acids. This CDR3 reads CATSRSANYGYTF. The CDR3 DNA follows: TGTGCCACCAGCCGATCCGCTAACTATGGCTACACCTTC.

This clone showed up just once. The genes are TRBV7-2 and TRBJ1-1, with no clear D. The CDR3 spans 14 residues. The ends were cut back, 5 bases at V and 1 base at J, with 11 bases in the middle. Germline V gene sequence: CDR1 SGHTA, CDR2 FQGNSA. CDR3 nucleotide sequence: TGTGCCAGCAGCATTATGACCGCGAACACTGAAGCTTTCTTT. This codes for CASSIMTANTEAFF.

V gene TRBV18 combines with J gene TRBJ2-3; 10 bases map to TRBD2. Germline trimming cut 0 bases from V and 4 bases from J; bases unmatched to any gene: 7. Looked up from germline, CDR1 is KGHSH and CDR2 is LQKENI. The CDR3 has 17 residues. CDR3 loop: CASSPPTSGGASDTQYF. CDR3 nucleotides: TGTGCCAGCTCACCACCCACGAGCGGGGGGGCTTCAGATACGCAGTATTTT.

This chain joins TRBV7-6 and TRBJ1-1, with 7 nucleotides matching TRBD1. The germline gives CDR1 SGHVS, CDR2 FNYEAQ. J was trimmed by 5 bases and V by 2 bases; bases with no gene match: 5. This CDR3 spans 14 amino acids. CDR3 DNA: TGTGCCAGCAGCTTAAGACAGGGTTCGACTGAAGCTTTCTTT. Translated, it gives CASSLRQGSTEAFF.

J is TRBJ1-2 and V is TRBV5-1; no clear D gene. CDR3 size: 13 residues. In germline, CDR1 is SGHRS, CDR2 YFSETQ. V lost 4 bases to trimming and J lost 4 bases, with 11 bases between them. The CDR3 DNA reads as TGCGCCAGCAGCCCGGACGCCCGCTATGGCTACACCTTC. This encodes CASSPDARYGYTF.

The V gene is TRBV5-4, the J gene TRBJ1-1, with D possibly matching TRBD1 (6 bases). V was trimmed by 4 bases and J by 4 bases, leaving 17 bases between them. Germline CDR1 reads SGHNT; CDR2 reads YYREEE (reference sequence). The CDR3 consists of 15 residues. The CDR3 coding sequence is TGTGCCAGCAGCCCCCCCGGGACAACCCCCACTGAAGCTTTCTTT. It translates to CASSPPGTTPTEAFF.